This TCR beta chain was sequenced in a study of human T cells and chemical hapten exposure. Time point defined: pre-sensitization, week 0. The sample's treatment: therapeutic diphenylcyclopropenone sensitization with weekly scalp DPC. This clonotype was seen only a few times. TCRdb used MiXCR to reprocess the RACE reads, holding one entry per CDR3 protein. The sample consists of around 350,000 distinct CDR3 sequences, roughly 6% of them appearing once. The sequence derives from a young woman with alopecia areata. Some clones in this sample may be carry-over from other donors' samples. The sample was whole blood, taken in connection with sensitization to the hapten diphenylcyclopropenone (DPC).

The CDR3 coding sequence is TGCGCCAGCAGCCAGCTAAGGCGGGACAGGGGAGTGGATACGCAGTATTTT. This codes for CASSQLRRDRGVDTQYF. The rearrangement links TRBV4-1 to TRBJ2-3; 10 nucleotides line up with TRBD1. Germline loops: CDR1 MGHRA, CDR2 YSYEKL. The CDR3 loop spans 17 amino acids. J lost 6 bases, V lost 3 bases, and 12 bases had no gene match.